This note documents a single TCR beta chain sequence. The data are from a study of cytomegalovirus exposure and HLA in healthy donors. Some clones are missing from TCRdb's copy, which holds only in-frame ones; the method was immunoSEQ multiplex PCR. The repertoire holds a few hundred thousand clones, approximately 80% seen once, with around 15% in the top ten. Sequencing was performed on PBMCs. The sequence came from a woman in her thirties in good health and CMV-seropositive.

The CDR3 here is CASRVSFMGQEQFF. The CDR3 nucleotides are TGTGCCAGCAGAGTCTCCTTTATGGGACAGGAGCAGTTCTTC. The gene calls are TRBV2 and TRBJ2-1; TRBD1 matches 7 bases. CDR3 length equals 14 residues. Germline CDR1 SNHLY, CDR2 FYNNEI. The ends lost 6 bases at V and 10 bases at J; junction bases unmatched: 12.